This T cell receptor (beta chain) originates from a study of blood T cell repertoires in COVID-19. The overall study: COVID-19 samples collected from the United States, Italy and Spain covered acute and convalescent phases. T cells, B-cell-depleted T cells, or PBMCs provided the cDNA or gDNA that served as material.

Trimming stripped 2 bases from V and 4 bases from J, with 11 bases between. The CDR3 sequence is 14 residues long. CDR1 is SGHTA, CDR2 FQGNSA, per germline. Per the original methods: Amplification from reference gene primers served as the basis for estimated nucleated cell counts. Profiling relied on immunoSEQ multiplex PCR, and the TCRdb table lists in-frame clones only, not all of them. V and J calls and clone size are those listed in that table; D and trimming were worked out from the DNA. The table lists 150,000 to 200,000 clones, roughly nine tenths of them singletons. The clonotype comes from a woman in her 30s with active or convalescent COVID-19. The specimen was peripheral blood. The rearrangement joins TRBV7-2 to TRBJ1-1, with TRBD1 as a possible D gene (6 bases). This CDR3 is CASSLSGAGTEAFF. CDR3 DNA: TGTGCCAGCAGCTTATCAGGGGCAGGCACTGAAGCTTTCTTT.